This T cell receptor (beta chain) was documented in a study of spatial heterogeneity in lung cancer. Study-wide context: The authors sequenced available follow-up PBMC samples, taken a median of roughly 24 months after resection. Compared with alpha-chain sequences, beta-chain sequences were consistently detected in greater numbers.

Time point specified: blood at routine non-recurrence follow-up after resection. The study sequenced unsorted whole RNA from tumor, nontumor lung or frozen PBMC. Regarding the study as a whole: Ubiquitous expanded tumor TCRs surfaced in blood more at resection than they did at follow-up.

For this clonotype: Its specificity is not known. A read error may be the cause here, since a much bigger clone is one base away.

CDR1 and CDR2 from the germline V gene are SGHAT and FQNNGV. The CDR3 runs to 15 residues. TCR cDNA molecules each had a unique molecular identifier. TCRdb recomputed calls from the 5' RACE reads with MiXCR, one row per CDR3 protein. The sample records around 110,000 distinct CDR3 sequences, less than 15% being singletons. The chain couples TRBV11-2 to TRBJ1-3; no reliable D call. The starting material was PBMCs, obtained at follow-up. The receptor comes from a male donor with early-stage non-small cell lung cancer. The CDR3 coding sequence is TGTACCAGCAGCTTAGATCCCGGGTCTGGAAACACCATATATTTT. It translates to CTSSLDPGSGNTIYF.